These 30 T cell receptor beta chains originate from one sample sequenced in a study of control samples from healthy donors and cancer patients. Assay used: immunoSEQ multiplex PCR; TCRdb lists only in-frame clones, some missing. The repertoire holds roughly 88,000 clones, 93% seen once, with more than 7% in the top ten. The sequenced sample consisted of blood. The origin of the receptors is a man younger than 35 in good health.

This CDR3 reads CATSPGTGRQNTEAFF. In DNA, the CDR3 is TGTGCCACCAGCCCAGGGACAGGGAGACAGAACACTGAAGCTTTCTTT. The chain recombines TRBV15 with TRBJ1-1; 9 bases line up with TRBD1. Per the germline V gene, CDR1 is LNHNV and CDR2 is YYDKDF (reference sequence). V shed 5 bases and J 1 base; nucleotides not matched to a gene: 8. CDR3 length equals 16 residues. The complete variable domain, with remaining parts taken from reference TRBV15 and TRBJ1-1, reads DAMVIQNPRYQVTQFGKPVTLSCSQTLNHNVMYWYQQKSSQAPKLLFHYYDKDFNNEADTPDNFQSRRPNTSFCFLDIRSPGLGDTAMYLCATSPGTGRQNTEAFFGQGTRLTVV.

In the case of this clone: One end of the junction does not line up with germline, which may come from a read error. The chain links TRBV7-9 to TRBJ1-1; D gene uncertain. The CDR3 loop spans 13 amino acids. Germline-derived CDR1 and CDR2 are SEHNR and FQNEAQ (reference sequence). CDR3 bases: TGTGCCAGCAGCTTAGGGACCCCCGCAGAAGGTTTCTTT. This sequence encodes CASSLGTPAEGFF.

The J gene is TRBJ2-5, the V gene TRBV6-6; D is tentatively TRBD1 or TRBD2 (5 bases each). Germline CDR1 MNHNY, CDR2 SVGAGI (reference sequence). The CDR3 is made up of 16 amino acids. Between the trimmed V and J ends, which lost 6 bases and 2 bases, there was a span of 19 bases. The CDR3 coding sequence is TGTGCCAGCAGGACCGGGGCGCAGAGCCCTCAAGAGACCCAGTACTTC. It is translated as CASRTGAQSPQETQYF.

The CDR3 DNA is TGTGCCAGCAGCGGACAGGGGTCTGAAAAACTGTTTTTT. As protein: CASSGQGSEKLFF. The chain combines TRBV6-5 with TRBJ1-4, with 9 bases that match TRBD1. The J segment lost 7 bases and the V segment lost 6 bases, leaving 3 bases of the junction unmatched. Germline V CDR1 and CDR2: MNHEY, SVGAGI. CDR3 length: 13 residues.

This clone was found once. The V and J genes are TRBV6-5 and TRBJ1-1; the D gene is possibly TRBD1 (5 bases). Between the trimmed V and J ends, which lost 2 bases and 10 bases, there was a span of 17 bases. The CDR3 is made up of 14 amino acids. Germline V gene lookup returns CDR1 MNHEY and CDR2 SVGAGI. CDR3 DNA sequence: TGTGCCAGCAGTTACGGCCAGGGAGGGAGTGGAGCTTTCTTT. Translation: CASSYGQGGSGAFF.

The chain couples TRBV6-5 to TRBJ2-7, with D maybe TRBD1 (6 bases). Germline CDR1 reads MNHEY; CDR2 reads SVGAGI. CDR3 length: 15 residues. Trimming cost V 6 bases and J 0 bases, with 15 bases left between them. CDR3: CASRIGQLSSYEQYF. The CDR3 nucleotides are TGTGCCAGCAGAATAGGACAGTTAAGCTCCTACGAGCAGTACTTC.

The chain is built from TRBV10-3 and TRBJ1-3; D is ambiguous. V dropped 6 bases and J dropped 3 bases, with 6 bases sitting between them. CDR3 length: 12 residues. Germline CDR1 and CDR2: ENHRY and SYGVKD. The CDR3 nucleotides read TGTGCCATCAGGACGAGTGGAAACACCATATATTTT. Protein sequence: CAIRTSGNTIYF.

This chain uses TRBV18 with TRBJ2-5; D is possibly TRBD2 (5 bases). Trimming cost V 1 base and J 4 bases, with 10 bases left between them. CDR1 is KGHSH and CDR2 is LQKENI in the germline V gene. The CDR3 is made up of 14 amino acids. The CDR3 DNA is TGTGCCAGCTCACCACGGGAGAAGTCAGAGACCCAGTACTTC. Protein sequence: CASSPREKSETQYF.

This chain joins TRBV2 and TRBJ1-1; no clear D. The CDR3 runs to 13 residues. The ends were cut back, 6 bases at V and 0 bases at J, with 8 bases in the middle. The germline gives CDR1 SNHLY, CDR2 FYNNEI. The CDR3 DNA follows: TGTGCCAGCAGGCGACGGCTGAACACTGAAGCTTTCTTT. Protein sequence: CASRRRLNTEAFF.

Only one count was recorded for this clone. In nucleotides, the CDR3 is TGTGCCAGCAGCGTAGGGGAGACCCTCACAGATACGCAGTATTTT. This gives the protein CASSVGETLTDTQYF. The genes are TRBV9 and TRBJ2-3; a weak D match, TRBD2 (5 bases). Deletions cut 0 bases from V and 2 bases from J, with 10 bases between. Germline-derived CDR1 and CDR2 are SGDLS and YYNGEE. The length of the CDR3 is 15 residues.

The chain uses TRBV12-3 or TRBV12-4 and TRBJ1-1; D is ambiguous. V lost 3 bases and J 2 bases, leaving 7 bases between the germline ends. The CDR3 runs 13 residues. The CDR3 reads CASSFADNTEAFF. CDR3 sequence (DNA): TGTGCCAGCAGTTTTGCAGACAACACTGAAGCTTTCTTT.

J is TRBJ2-1 and V is TRBV30, with D perhaps TRBD1 or TRBD2 (5 bases each). The CDR3 has 13 residues. Germline V gives CDR1 GTSNPN, CDR2 SVGIG (reference sequence). The V and J ends lost 2 bases and 7 bases respectively, with 12 bases between them. CDR3 residues: CAWSTGAGNEQFF. The CDR3 coding sequence is TGTGCCTGGAGTACCGGGGCCGGGAATGAGCAGTTCTTC.

The chain couples TRBV3-1 (or the pseudogene TRBV3-2) to TRBJ1-1; no clear D. The CDR3 length is 14 residues. Looked up from germline, CDR1 is LGHDT and CDR2 is YNNKEL (reference sequence). V dropped 4 bases and J dropped 0 bases, with 9 bases sitting between them. In DNA form, the CDR3 reads TGTGCCAGCAGCCGCCGTGGTATGAACACTGAAGCTTTCTTT. It yields the protein CASSRRGMNTEAFF.

J is TRBJ1-1 and V is TRBV15; 8 bases are shared with TRBD1. The CDR3 has 18 amino acids. CDR1 LNHNV and CDR2 YYDKDF come from the germline V gene (reference sequence). V lost 0 bases, J lost 5 bases, and 14 bases stayed unmatched. CDR3 coding DNA: TGTGCCACCAGCAGAGAGCCTTCGTCATTTGGGACAGGTACTGAAGCTTTCTTT. It translates to CATSREPSSFGTGTEAFF.

This clone was recorded only once. The chain combines TRBV21-1 with TRBJ2-7; no DNA check was done on the table's D call, TRBD1. TRBV21-1 represents a pseudogene. The CDR3 has 20 residues. The CDR3 region is CASSKKGPGGNLRPVSEQYF. The CDR3 DNA is TGTGCCAGCAGCAAAAAAGGACCAGGGGGAAATTTAAGGCCAGTCAGCGAGCAGTACTTC.

J is TRBJ2-5 and V is TRBV6-5; D call uncertain. Per the germline V gene, CDR1 is MNHEY and CDR2 is SVGAGI. Trimming shortened V by 10 bases and J by 7 bases, and 13 bases separated the two germline ends. This CDR3 contains 11 residues. CDR3 sequence (DNA): TGTGCCACCGACGCCACGGGGACCCAGTACTTC. Translation gives CATDATGTQYF.

The gene calls are TRBV5-5 and TRBJ2-2, with D unresolved. The V end was cut by 1 base, the J end by 1 base, with 2 bases between. This CDR3 comprises 13 residues. Germline V gene data show CDR1 as SGHKS and CDR2 as YYEKEE (reference sequence). CDR3 sequence: CASSLWNTGELFF. CDR3 sequence (DNA): TGTGCCAGCAGCTTGTGGAACACCGGGGAGCTGTTTTTT.

The chain recombines TRBV29-1 with TRBJ2-1; 9 bases are shared with TRBD2. This CDR3 comprises 14 residues. Looked up from germline, CDR1 is SQVTM and CDR2 is ANQGSEA. J was trimmed by 5 bases and V by 5 bases; bases with no gene match: 7. The CDR3 loop is CSVKGLAGNNEQFF. The CDR3 DNA reads TGCAGCGTTAAAGGGCTAGCGGGAAACAATGAGCAGTTCTTC.

This clone was seen just once. The chain joins TRBV6-5 to TRBJ1-1, with a possible D match to TRBD1 (6 bases). The CDR3 covers 15 residues. Germline V lookup: CDR1 MNHEY, CDR2 SVGAGI. Trimming removed 10 bases from V and 5 bases from J, with 23 bases in between. In DNA form, the CDR3 reads TGTGCCACCTCTCCTTGGGGGGGCGCGAGGACTGAAGCTTTCTTT. This sequence encodes CATSPWGGARTEAFF.

CDR3 amino acids: CASSYLGSQPQHF. CDR3 sequence (DNA): TGTGCCAGCAGTTACTTAGGGAGTCAGCCCCAGCATTTT. The chain links TRBV6-5 to TRBJ1-5; D unresolved. This CDR3 comprises 13 residues. Between the trimmed V and J ends, which lost 1 base and 6 bases, there was a span of 7 bases. Germline V gene lookup returns CDR1 MNHEY and CDR2 SVGAGI.

V and J are TRBV28 and TRBJ2-1; D might be TRBD2 (6 bases). Between the trimmed V and J ends, which lost 5 bases and 12 bases, there was a span of 17 bases. CDR3 size: 13 residues. Per germline, CDR1 MDHEN and CDR2 SYDVKM. Here the CDR3 DNA reads TGTGCCAGCAGTCCACACTCGCGGGGTTGGCAGTTCTTC. Translation gives CASSPHSRGWQFF.

The chain recombines TRBV5-8 with TRBJ2-3; D might be TRBD2 (5 bases). Looked up from germline, CDR1 is SGHTS and CDR2 is YDEGEE. This CDR3 spans 16 amino acids. V dropped 0 bases and J dropped 6 bases, with 17 bases sitting between them. CDR3 nucleotides: TGTGCCAGCAGCTTGGGGGCCACCGGGGTCGGCGATACGCAGTATTTT. Translated, it gives CASSLGATGVGDTQYF.

For this clone: Different DNA sequences within this sample yield the same CDR3. The chain has TRBV3-1 (or the pseudogene TRBV3-2) and TRBJ2-7; tentatively, D is TRBD1 or TRBD2 (6 bases each). With 0 bases removed from V and 7 bases from J, the gap between germline ends came to 19 bases. Germline CDR1 and CDR2: LGHDT and YNNKEL (reference sequence). The CDR3 sequence is 16 residues long. The CDR3 DNA follows: TGTGCCAGCAGCCAAGAAGGTGGGGGCAGGGCGGGAGAGCAGTACTTC. Translated, it gives CASSQEGGGRAGEQYF.

This chain uses TRBV4-2 with TRBJ2-3, with 9 bases matching TRBD1. With 0 bases clipped from V and 3 bases from J, the junction kept 7 bases outside the gene matches. CDR1 is LGHNA and CDR2 is YNFKEQ in the germline V gene. This CDR3 has 17 amino acids. The CDR3 nucleotides read TGTGCCAGCAGCCAAGAACCTGGGACAGGGAAAACAGATACGCAGTATTTT. Translation gives CASSQEPGTGKTDTQYF.

For the CDR3, the DNA is TGTGCCAGCAGAGATACAGGGAGCTACGAGCAGTACTTC. It specifies CASRDTGSYEQYF. V gene TRBV6-5 combines with J gene TRBJ2-7, with D possibly TRBD1 on 6 matching bases. V was trimmed by 6 bases and J by 3 bases, leaving 12 bases between them. This CDR3 spans 13 amino acids. The V gene's germline CDR1 is MNHEY and CDR2 SVGAGI.

The chain uses TRBV5-6 and TRBJ1-2, with D possibly TRBD1 on 5 matching bases. Deletions cut 7 bases from V and 0 bases from J, with 13 bases between. This CDR3 region has 14 residues. Germline V lookup: CDR1 SGHDT, CDR2 YYEEEE. The CDR3 DNA reads TGTGCCAGCCTTTTTACGGGGGCTAACTATGGCTACACCTTC. Protein product: CASLFTGANYGYTF.

The V gene is TRBV4-1, the J gene TRBJ1-5; D is unclear. V gave up 0 bases and J gave up 7 bases, with 7 bases separating them. CDR1 is MGHRA and CDR2 is YSYEKL in the germline V gene. The CDR3 length is 13 residues. The CDR3 here is CASSQDLRQPQHF. CDR3 coding DNA: TGCGCCAGCAGCCAAGATCTGAGACAGCCCCAGCATTTT.

The chain links TRBV6-5 to TRBJ1-5; D is ambiguous. Trimming pared 0 bases from V and 4 bases from J, leaving 4 bases between. Germline loops: CDR1 MNHEY, CDR2 SVGAGI. This CDR3 is built from 13 residues. CDR3 protein: CASSYSENQPQHF. CDR3 sequence (DNA): TGTGCCAGCAGTTACTCAGAGAATCAGCCCCAGCATTTT.

The J gene is TRBJ2-3, the V gene TRBV5-1; D perhaps matches TRBD1 (6 bases). CDR1 is SGHRS, CDR2 YFSETQ, per germline. This CDR3 contains 18 residues. V lost 1 base to trimming and J lost 2 bases, with 20 bases between them. CDR3 region: CASSLPDPHRVFTDTQYF. CDR3 sequence (DNA): TGCGCCAGCAGCTTGCCCGACCCCCACAGGGTGTTCACAGATACGCAGTATTTT.

This clone was found once. The rearrangement uses TRBV5-5 and TRBJ1-1; D is uncertain. This CDR3 comprises 13 residues. With 4 bases removed from V and 1 base from J, the gap between germline ends came to 8 bases. CDR1 and CDR2 (germline): SGHKS, YYEKEE (reference sequence). The CDR3 DNA reads as TGTGCCAGCAGCCCTTGGTCGAACACTGAAGCTTTCTTT. Protein sequence: CASSPWSNTEAFF.